The T cell receptor beta chain under discussion was sequenced for a study of early T cells in non-severe SARS-CoV-2 infection. Study in general: Sequencing was performed on bulk RNA from unsorted whole blood, leaving chains unpaired. Study-wide results and limits: Matches to VDJdb favored anti-spike CD8 responses and missed private and CD4 specificities.

Unique molecular identifier tags were affixed to discrete cDNA molecules. MiXCR, applied by TCRdb to the 5' RACE reads, yields one record per CDR3 protein. The sample has about 77,000 distinct CDR3 sequences; roughly an eighth are singletons. The sample holds a few counts of this clonotype. What it recognizes is unknown. The CDR3 extends over 14 amino acids. The germline V gene encodes CDR1 SNHLY and CDR2 FYNNEI. Germline trimming cut 11 bases from V and 4 bases from J; bases unmatched to any gene: 5. This chain uses TRBV2 with TRBJ2-1, with 13 bases matching TRBD2. The sample in question was whole blood, obtained at baseline. The sequence was collected from an adult who was a healthcare worker with PCR-confirmed SARS-CoV-2 infection or an uninfected control (not recorded which). The donor label of this sample is uncertain. For the CDR3, the DNA is TGTGCCGGGGCGACTAGCGGGAGGTACAATGAGCAGTTCTTC. It translates to CAGATSGRYNEQFF.